Described below is a single TCR beta chain sequence and its context. Germline V gene lookup returns CDR1 SGHKS and CDR2 YYEKEE (reference sequence). The V end was cut by 0 bases, the J end by 2 bases, with 6 bases between. This CDR3 is built from 13 residues. This specimen belongs to a study of T cells after yellow fever vaccination. In TCRdb, the 5' RACE reads were re-called with MiXCR into one record per CDR3 protein. The profile covers some 350,000 distinct CDR3 sequences, with roughly 9.4% appearing a single time and about 20% taken by the ten largest. The clonotype was recovered from a man younger than 35 who received the YFV17D yellow fever vaccine. The chain uses TRBV5-5 and TRBJ2-7; a weak D match, TRBD2 (5 bases). Specimen: PBMCs, collected on the day of the first yellow fever vaccination. The CDR3 nucleotides are TGTGCCAGCAGCTTGGACGGGGCCTACGAGCAGTACGTC. Its translation: CASSLDGAYEQYV.